What follows describes a single T cell receptor beta chain. Its specificity is unknown. The entry originates in a study of shared clonotypes between healthy human individuals. Study-level findings and limits: Clonotype sharing across several donors was observed for around 5% of naive CD4 clonotypes. Apart from blood, nothing was sampled; tissue repertoires likely differ.

Using approximately 200 ng DNA, about 29,000 T cell genomes, the sorted-subset replicate PCRs were run. Profiling relied on immunoSEQ multiplex PCR, and the TCRdb table lists in-frame clones only, not all of them. This sample carries some 700,000 clones, 90% of them seen once, and the ten largest clones take 34%. Participating donors were healthy, HIV-negative adults free of recent acute infections or vaccinations. The CDR3 is 15 residues long. V gave up 3 bases and J gave up 2 bases, with 13 bases separating them. Germline CDR1 MDHEN, CDR2 SYDVKM. Sequencing was done on a sample of memory CD8+ T cells from PBMCs. The subset: CD45RO+ cells pooled with CCR7-negative TemRA cells. The chain uses TRBV28 and TRBJ1-2; D is unresolved. This TCR derives from a man between 18 and 35 years old in good health. Some clones in this sample may be carry-over from other donors' samples. CDR3 in DNA: TGTGCCAGCAGTTTTTTTTCAGAGGGAAACTATGGCTACACCTTC. Protein sequence: CASSFFSEGNYGYTF.